Each of the 13 T cell receptor beta chains below was sequenced from the same sample in a study of blood T cells in healthy people across ages. The second PCR ran about 6 to 12 cycles with a sample-barcoded 5' primer and J-beta primers. MiXCR, applied by TCRdb to the 5' RACE reads, yields one record per CDR3 protein. Here the sample spans about 1.4 million distinct CDR3 sequences, approximately 59% being singletons. Sequencing was performed on blood. These receptors all come from a man in his late teens or twenties in good health.

The chain combines TRBV12-3 or TRBV12-4 with TRBJ2-3, with TRBD2 identical over 8 bases. V lost 2 bases and J lost 6; bases outside the gene matches: 4. CDR3 length equals 14 residues. The CDR3 is CASSLYGGADTQYF. The CDR3 nucleotides are TGTGCCAGCAGTTTATACGGGGGGGCCGATACGCAGTATTTT.

This chain joins TRBV29-1 and TRBJ1-2, with a weak D call TRBD1 (5 bases). The ends were cut back, 3 bases at V and 1 base at J, with 15 bases in the middle. Germline V gives CDR1 SQVTM, CDR2 ANQGSEA. The CDR3 covers 15 residues. The CDR3: CSVDSRGWDNYGYTF. The CDR3 DNA is TGCAGCGTTGACAGTAGGGGATGGGATAACTATGGCTACACCTTC. The whole variable domain, filled in from reference TRBV29-1 and TRBJ1-2, reads SAVISQKPSRDICQRGTSLTIQCQVDSQVTMMFWYRQQPGQSLTLIATANQGSEATYESGFVIDKFPISRPNLTFSTLTVSNMSPEDSSIYLCSVDSRGWDNYGYTFGSGTRLTVV.

The chain couples TRBV6-2 or TRBV6-3 to TRBJ2-1; 7 bases are a match to TRBD1. The V gene's germline CDR1 is MNHEY and CDR2 SVGEGT. V lost 2 bases to trimming and J lost 4 bases; unmatched junction nucleotides: 5. The CDR3 totals 15 residues. The CDR3 bases are TGTGCCAGCAGTTACCGGACAGGAGGATACAATGAGCAGTTCTTC. Translating it yields CASSYRTGGYNEQFF.

This CDR3 is CASSFRLAGGSDTQYF. The CDR3 DNA follows: TGTGCCAGCAGCTTCCGACTAGCGGGAGGCTCAGATACGCAGTATTTT. This chain uses TRBV7-2 with TRBJ2-3, with 13 bases that match TRBD2. Germline CDR1 SGHTA, CDR2 FQGNSA. Trimming cost V 3 bases and J 4 bases; bases outside gene matches: 4. CDR3 length: 16 residues.

This clonotype turned up a few times. This rearrangement joins TRBV12-3 or TRBV12-4 to TRBJ2-5; the D is unclear. The J call may not be correct, given that the DNA end is closer to TRBJ2-7. There are 12 residues in the CDR3. The CDR3 nucleotides are TGTGCCAGCAGTCCGCTCCACTACGAGCAGTACTTC. Its translation is CASSPLHYEQYF.

CDR3 sequence: CSVVVVADNEQYF. DNA of the CDR3: TGCAGCGTTGTAGTCGTTGCCGACAATGAGCAGTACTTC. The chain is built from TRBV29-1 and TRBJ2-5; D is unclear. CDR3 length equals 13 residues. CDR1 and CDR2 from the germline V gene are SQVTM and ANQGSEA. Trimming left V 4 bases short and J 11 bases short, with 20 bases between. The full variable domain, with the rest looked up from reference TRBV29-1 and TRBJ2-5, is SAVISQKPSRDICQRGTSLTIQCQVDSQVTMMFWYRQQPGQSLTLIATANQGSEATYESGFVIDKFPISRPNLTFSTLTVSNMSPEDSSIYLCSVVVVADNEQYFGPGTRLLVL.

V usage is TRBV7-9 and J usage is TRBJ1-1; D is unclear. This CDR3 has 13 amino acids. The V gene's germline CDR1 is SEHNR and CDR2 FQNEAQ (reference sequence). Trimming shortened V by 5 bases and J by 7 bases, and 14 bases separated the two germline ends. CDR3 amino acids: CASSPYTAYEAFF. The CDR3 DNA is TGTGCCAGCAGCCCGTATACGGCCTATGAAGCTTTCTTT.

This clonotype has only a few counts. The chain is built from TRBV7-9 and TRBJ2-1; D call uncertain. Trimming stripped 4 bases from V and 4 bases from J, with 14 bases between. CDR1 is SEHNR, CDR2 FQNEAQ, per germline (reference sequence). This CDR3 is 15 amino acids long. CDR3 residues: CASSWMEFGYNEQFF. Here the CDR3 DNA reads TGTGCCAGCAGCTGGATGGAGTTTGGGTACAATGAGCAGTTCTTC.

The count of this clonotype is one. The chain has TRBV24-1 and TRBJ2-1; D is uncertain. This CDR3 region has 10 residues. Germline V gives CDR1 KGHDR, CDR2 SFDVKD. V was trimmed by 9 bases and J by 10 bases, leaving 9 bases between them. Here the CDR3 DNA reads TGTGCCACCCGGCAGAAGGAGCAGTTCTTC. It specifies CATRQKEQFF.

The genes are TRBV5-8 and TRBJ2-1; D possibly corresponds to TRBD1 (6 bases). The CDR3 contains 15 residues. V lost 4 bases, J lost 6 bases, and 17 bases lay in between. Looked up from germline, CDR1 is SGHTS and CDR2 is YDEGEE. CDR3 sequence reads: CASSLNQGRLNEQFF. The CDR3 DNA is TGTGCCAGCAGCCTAAACCAGGGGCGTCTCAATGAGCAGTTCTTC. The full variable domain, with the rest looked up from reference TRBV5-8 and TRBJ2-1, is EAGVTQSPTHLIKTRGQQATLRCSPISGHTSVYWYQQALGLGLQFLLWYDEGEERNRGNFPPRFSGRQFPNYSSELNVNALELEDSALYLCASSLNQGRLNEQFFGPGTRLTVL.

The chain recombines TRBV7-2 with TRBJ2-1, with 9 bases aligning to TRBD1. In germline, CDR1 is SGHTA, CDR2 FQGNSA. The CDR3 is 17 amino acids. Germline trimming cut 4 bases from V and 10 bases from J; bases unmatched to any gene: 17. CDR3 amino acids: CASSYRGQGKFTREQFF. In DNA, the CDR3 is TGTGCCAGCAGCTACCGAGGACAGGGGAAGTTTACAAGAGAGCAGTTCTTC.

The chain joins TRBV4-1 to TRBJ2-1; D is perhaps TRBD2 (6 bases). CDR1 and CDR2 from the germline V gene are MGHRA and YSYEKL. This CDR3 region has 12 residues. V lost 1 base to trimming and J lost 9 bases, with 7 bases between them. Written as DNA, the CDR3 is TGCGCCAGCAGCCAAGCGGAGGGTGAGCAGTTCTTC. Its protein is CASSQAEGEQFF.

This chain joins TRBV20-1 and TRBJ2-3, with TRBD2 matching 10 bases. This CDR3 contains 17 residues. CDR1 is DFQATT and CDR2 is SNEGSKA in the germline V gene (reference sequence). The V segment lost 5 bases and the J segment 3 bases; nucleotides outside the gene matches: 14. The DNA for the CDR3 is TGCAGTGCTCCGTTAGCGGGAGGATGGGTCGGGACAGATACGCAGTATTTT. Protein: CSAPLAGGWVGTDTQYF.